This T cell receptor (beta chain) came from a study of cytomegalovirus exposure and HLA in healthy donors. This CDR3 contains 13 residues. Trimming shortened V by 3 bases and J by 5 bases, and 11 bases separated the two germline ends. Germline CDR1 and CDR2: SGHRS and YFSETQ. The repertoire was sequenced with immunoSEQ multiplex PCR; TCRdb's copy has only in-frame clones and lacks some. The top ten clones hold under 2.5% of a sample with 100,000 to 150,000 clones, over 65% of them seen once. V usage is TRBV5-1 and J usage is TRBJ2-5; tentative D call: TRBD2 (6 bases). What was sequenced was PBMCs. This receptor was obtained from a woman aged 30 to 39 in good health and CMV-seronegative. CDR3 nucleotide sequence: TGCGCCAGCAGCTCGGGACTGAAGGAGACCCAGTACTTC. Protein product: CASSSGLKETQYF.